One and the same sample provided the 6 T cell receptor beta chains below, sequenced in a study of early T cells in non-severe SARS-CoV-2 infection. MiXCR was run by TCRdb on the 5' RACE reads, yielding one entry per CDR3 protein. In the table there are around 80,000 distinct CDR3 sequences, approximately 13% of which are singletons. Sequencing input: whole blood. These receptors were obtained from an adult who was a healthcare worker with PCR-confirmed SARS-CoV-2 infection or an uninfected control (not recorded which).

In its sample, this clonotype was seen a few times. The chain combines TRBV5-4 with TRBJ1-3, with D possibly TRBD1 on 5 matching bases. The germline V gene encodes CDR1 SGHNT and CDR2 YYREEE (reference sequence). This CDR3 has 16 amino acids. Trimming stripped 1 base from V and 4 bases from J, with 15 bases between. DNA of the CDR3: TGTGCCAGCAGCTTGACTGGCGACAGACTAGGAAACACCATATATTTT. Translation: CASSLTGDRLGNTIYF.

The chain recombines TRBV20-1 with TRBJ1-2; no firm D call. Trimming shortened V by 3 bases and J by 6 bases, and 8 bases separated the two germline ends. This CDR3 is built from 11 residues. Germline assignment: CDR1 DFQATT and CDR2 SNEGSKA (reference sequence). CDR3 region: CSASRSDGYTF. DNA of the CDR3: TGCAGTGCTAGTCGGTCTGATGGCTACACCTTC.

The chain couples TRBV20-1 to TRBJ2-2, with 9 bases aligning to TRBD2. This CDR3 spans 16 amino acids. Germline V gene data show CDR1 as DFQATT and CDR2 as SNEGSKA (reference sequence). V lost 0 bases, J lost 5 bases, and 7 bases stayed unmatched. The CDR3 protein is CSAREAGGRRTGELFF. CDR3 DNA sequence: TGCAGTGCTAGAGAAGCGGGAGGTAGAAGAACCGGGGAGCTGTTTTTT.

In this sample, this clonotype turned up many times. This chain uses TRBV7-2 with TRBJ1-1, with a weak D call TRBD1 (6 bases). CDR1 is SGHTA and CDR2 is FQGNSA in the germline V gene. Trimming pared 8 bases from V and 0 bases from J, leaving 16 bases between. The CDR3 is made up of 15 amino acids. The CDR3 sequence is CASLLHREMNTEAFF. DNA for the CDR3: TGTGCCAGCCTCCTCCACAGGGAAATGAACACTGAAGCTTTCTTT.

Only a few counts were recorded for this clonotype. The genes are TRBV11-2 and TRBJ2-5; 7 nucleotides align to TRBD1. This CDR3 contains 15 residues. Germline CDR1 and CDR2: SGHAT and FQNNGV. V was clipped by 4 bases and J by 2 bases; unmatched bases: 7. CDR3 sequence: CASSSTEGQQETQYF. In DNA form, the CDR3 reads TGTGCCAGCAGCTCCACAGAGGGACAGCAAGAGACCCAGTACTTC. The whole variable domain, filled in from reference TRBV11-2 and TRBJ2-5, reads EAGVAQSPRYKIIEKRQSVAFWCNPISGHATLYWYQQILGQGPKLLIQFQNNGVVDDSQLPKDRFSAERLKGVDSTLKIQPAKLEDSAVYLCASSSTEGQQETQYFGPGTRLLVL.

Only a few counts were recorded for this clonotype. This chain links TRBV10-3 with TRBJ2-7; D remains ambiguous. The CDR3 contains 15 residues. In germline, CDR1 is ENHRY, CDR2 SYGVKD. Trimming cost V 0 bases and J 5 bases, with 14 bases left between them. As DNA, the CDR3 is TGTGCCATCAGTGAGTCGGTGGAAAAGGGAAACGAGCAGTACTTC. Its translation is CAISESVEKGNEQYF.